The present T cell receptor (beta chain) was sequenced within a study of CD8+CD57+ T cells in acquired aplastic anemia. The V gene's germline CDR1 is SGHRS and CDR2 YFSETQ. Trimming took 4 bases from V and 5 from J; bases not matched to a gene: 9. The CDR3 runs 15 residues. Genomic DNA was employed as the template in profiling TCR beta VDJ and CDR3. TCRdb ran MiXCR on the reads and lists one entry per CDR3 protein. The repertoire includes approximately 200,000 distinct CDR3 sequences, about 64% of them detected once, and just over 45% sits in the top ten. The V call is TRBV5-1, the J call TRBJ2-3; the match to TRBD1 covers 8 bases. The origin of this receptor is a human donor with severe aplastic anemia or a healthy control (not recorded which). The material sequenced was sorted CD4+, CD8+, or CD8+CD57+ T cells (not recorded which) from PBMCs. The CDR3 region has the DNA TGCGCCAGCAGCGAAATGGGACAGGCTGGAGATACGCAGTATTTT. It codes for CASSEMGQAGDTQYF. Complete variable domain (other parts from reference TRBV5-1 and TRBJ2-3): KAGVTQTPRYLIKTRGQQVTLSCSPISGHRSVSWYQQTPGQGLQFLFEYFSETQRNKGNFPGRFSGRQFSNSRSEMNVSTLELGDSALYLCASSEMGQAGDTQYFGPGTRLTVL.